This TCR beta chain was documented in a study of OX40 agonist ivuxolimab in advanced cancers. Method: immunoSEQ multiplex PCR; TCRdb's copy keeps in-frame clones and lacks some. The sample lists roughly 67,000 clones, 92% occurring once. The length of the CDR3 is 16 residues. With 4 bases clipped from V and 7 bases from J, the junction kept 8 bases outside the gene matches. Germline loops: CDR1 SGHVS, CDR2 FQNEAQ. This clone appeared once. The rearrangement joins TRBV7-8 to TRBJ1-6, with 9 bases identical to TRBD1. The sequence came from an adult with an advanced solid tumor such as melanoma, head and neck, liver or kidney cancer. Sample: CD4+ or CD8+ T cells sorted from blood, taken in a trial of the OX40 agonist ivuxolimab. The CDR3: CASSWTGQGSNSPLHF. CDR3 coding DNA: TGTGCCAGCAGCTGGACGGGACAGGGAAGCAATTCACCCCTCCACTTT. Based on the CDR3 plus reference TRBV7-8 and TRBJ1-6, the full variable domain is GAGVSQSPRYKVAKRGQDVALRCDPISGHVSLFWYQQALGQGPEFLTYFQNEAQLDKSGLPSDRFFAERPEGSVSTLKIQRTQQEDSAVYLCASSWTGQGSNSPLHFGNGTRLTVT.